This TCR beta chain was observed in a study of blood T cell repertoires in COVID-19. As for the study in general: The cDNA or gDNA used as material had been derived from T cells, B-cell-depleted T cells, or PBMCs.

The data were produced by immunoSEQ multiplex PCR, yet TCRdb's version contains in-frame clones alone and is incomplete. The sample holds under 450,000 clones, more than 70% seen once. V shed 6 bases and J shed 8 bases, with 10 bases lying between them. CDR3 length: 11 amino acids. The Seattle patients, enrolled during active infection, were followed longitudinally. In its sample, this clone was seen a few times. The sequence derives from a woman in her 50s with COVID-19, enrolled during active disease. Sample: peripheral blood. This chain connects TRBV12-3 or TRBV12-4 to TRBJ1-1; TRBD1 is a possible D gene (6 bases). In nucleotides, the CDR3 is TGTGCCAGCAGCACTACAGGGGAAGCTTTCTTT. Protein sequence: CASSTTGEAFF.